This record looks at one TCR beta chain sequence and its context. The target of this receptor is not known. Base qualities are not provided; no much larger clone lies one nucleotide away. These data originate in a study of Ad26.COV2.S vaccination and SARS-CoV-2 variants (TCRdb year 2021). Notes on the research overall: Vaccine-arm donors came from COV1001, a multicentre, randomized, double-blind, placebo-controlled phase I-IIa trial of Ad26.COV2.S in healthy adults. The TCR-sequenced set comprised approximately 32 samples: some 20 Ad26.COV2.S vaccine recipients, 5 placebo recipients and 8 SARS-CoV-2 convalescent individuals. Trial participants were randomized into five groups of five, in which low-dose or high-dose Ad26.COV2.S was given once or twice, or placebo was given on both occasions. Ad26.COV2.S was administered intramuscularly at 5 x 10^10 or 1 x 10^11 viral particles, either as a single shot or as two shots given 56 days apart. TCRbeta repertoire sequencing was used to assess the specificity and breadth of SARS-CoV-2-reactive T cell receptors after Ad26.COV2.S vaccination. Investigators remained blinded to trial group allocation during experiments and outcome assessment. The study at large found these results: Vaccine and placebo recipients had similar non-spike TCR breadth, a finding consistent with the vaccine containing only spike. The authors noted that the TCR breadth and depth analyses may have underestimated total T cell responses. Spike-specific TCR breadth was higher in Ad26.COV2.S recipients than in placebo recipients (P = 0.0014). Comparing responses between vaccine doses or regimens was not something the study was powered to do. Substantial breadth of spike-specific CD8+ and CD4+ T cell responses was reported after vaccination.

Explained via the paper, the treatment or condition label denotes: 15 to 20 received Ad26.COV2.S at low or high dose, single or two shots; roughly five received placebo; per-sample allocation not given. Repertoires of vaccine and placebo recipients were sequenced from samples collected on day 63 after the first injection. In Cohort 1b, 20 to 25 adults aged 18-55 years were enrolled at a single site in Boston, USA, between 29 July and 7 August 2020. Ad26.COV2.S was a replication-incompetent adenovirus type 26 vector that expressed a prefusion-stabilized SARS-CoV-2 spike protein derived from the original Wuhan strain. TCRbeta CDR3 regions were sequenced with the immunoSEQ Assay. After extraction, genomic DNA underwent amplification by bias-controlled multiplex PCR, followed by high-throughput sequencing. The study's own analysis went as follows. Collapsing and filtering of sequences were performed to quantify the absolute abundance of each unique TCRbeta CDR3 region. T cell fraction was estimated by normalizing TCRbeta template counts to usable DNA, with usable DNA measured through amplification of reference genes found in all nucleated cells. Repertoire TCRs were annotated as SARS-CoV-2-specific when V gene, CDR3 amino acid sequence and J gene were exactly matched to a known reactive TCR set. MIRA supplied the reference SARS-CoV-2 TCR set, which was filtered for enrichment in COVID-19-positive ImmuneCODE repertoires so that public or cross-reactive TCRs were removed. Drawing on the MIRA antigens, annotated TCRs were analysed further at the level of specific ORF or position within ORF. Breadth was defined as annotated unique rearrangements over total unique productive rearrangements; depth was the summed frequency of those rearrangements. Two-sided Wilcoxon rank-sum tests were used to compare TCR breadth between groups. In TCRdb, the immuneACCESS table is reduced to in-frame sequences with V and J assigned. These tables do not hold every clone; where another copy was compared, an unresolved V gene accounts for under half, and the others remain unexplained. D and trimming were read from the DNA, whereas the V and J calls and clone size are those reported in that table. The sample table contains under 600,000 clones; only one count was recorded for 80% to 90% of them. The biggest ten clones account for more than 1.5% of the sample.

For CDR1 and CDR2, the germline V gene (reference sequence) lists LNHDA and SQIVND. Clipping removes 6 bases from V and 4 bases from J, with 9 as the unmatched junction base count. The CDR3 starts with the cysteine, ends with the phenylalanine, and has 15 residues. Only the CDR3 part of the read is kept: 45 bases, read in frame from the first base. The receptor chain draws on TRBV19 and TRBJ1-1, with 9 middle bases fitting TRBD1. Sequencing used peripheral blood, obtained in a trial of Ad26.COV2.S vaccine versus placebo. This receptor was obtained from a person between 18 and 65 years old who received the Ad26.COV2.S COVID-19 vaccine or a placebo. The CDR3 reads CASRRTGEGSTEAFF. The DNA sequence is TGTGCCAGTAGAAGGACAGGGGAGGGGAGCACTGAAGCTTTCTTT.